The 10 T cell receptor beta chains given below trace back to one sample, sequenced in a study of read filtering for tumor transcriptome and immune sequencing. The library was built from around 380 ng RNA with molecular barcoded adaptors for alpha/delta and beta/gamma chains. TCRdb reanalysed the reads using MiXCR and keeps one entry per CDR3 protein. The repertoire holds more than 100,000 distinct CDR3 sequences, with 10% to 15% as singletons. Material for sequencing was a population of CD138-negative cells sorted from bone marrow. These TCRs come from a donor at least 40 years old with multiple myeloma.

The chain couples TRBV20-1 to TRBJ2-1; 9 bases match TRBD2. Germline lookup yields CDR1 DFQATT and CDR2 SNEGSKA (reference sequence). V lost 5 bases to trimming and J lost 4 bases; unmatched junction nucleotides: 12. The CDR3 is 16 amino acids. This CDR3 is CSARPLAGVGYNEQFF. In DNA, the CDR3 is TGCAGTGCTCGGCCGTTAGCGGGAGTGGGGTACAATGAGCAGTTCTTC.

At least ten counts were recorded for this clonotype. The rearrangement joins TRBV7-9 to TRBJ2-3; 10 positions agree with TRBD2. The CDR3 contains 16 residues. CDR1 is SEHNR and CDR2 is FQNEAQ in the germline V gene (reference sequence). The V gene end was trimmed by 4 bases and the J gene end by 4 bases; junction bases not matched to a gene: 8. The CDR3 DNA reads TGTGCCAGCAGCTCCGCGGCTAGCGGGAGCCCAGATACGCAGTATTTT. It yields the protein CASSSAASGSPDTQYF.

The CDR3 DNA reads TGTGCCAGCAGCGGGATAGTAGGCACTGAAGCTTTCTTT. It translates to CASSGIVGTEAFF. The chain has TRBV7-9 and TRBJ1-1; D is unclear. This CDR3 has 13 residues. Deletions cut 5 bases from V and 4 bases from J, with 11 bases between. From germline, CDR1 is SEHNR and CDR2 FQNEAQ (reference sequence).

In this sample, this clonotype turned up many times. A junction end diverges from the germline sequence, so it may reflect a read error. J is TRBJ2-1 and V is TRBV9; D not resolved. The V gene's germline CDR1 is SGDLS and CDR2 YYNGEE. The CDR3 runs to 13 residues. The CDR3 sequence is CASSPRLVAEQSF. DNA of the CDR3: TGTGCCAGCAGCCCCCGACTGGTCGCTGAGCAGTCCTTC.

This clonotype is classed as medium-sized. The rearrangement joins TRBV11-1 to TRBJ1-6, with D possibly matching TRBD1 (6 bases). V lost 1 base and J lost 9, with 13 bases in between. Looked up from germline, CDR1 is SGHAT and CDR2 is FQDESV (reference sequence). The CDR3 is 15 residues long. CDR3: CASSLDHRDLSPLHF. CDR3 DNA sequence: TGTGCCAGCAGCTTAGACCACAGGGATCTTTCACCCCTCCACTTT.

This clonotype was detected many times. The J gene is TRBJ2-1, the V gene TRBV10-3, with TRBD1 matching over 7 bases. CDR1 and CDR2 (germline): ENHRY, SYGVKD. The CDR3 is made up of 15 amino acids. V was pared by 0 bases and J by 9 bases, with 8 bases of the junction left unmatched. CDR3 sequence: CAISESRTGLTEQFF. The CDR3 DNA reads as TGTGCCATCAGTGAGTCTAGGACAGGTCTTACTGAGCAGTTCTTC.

As regards this clonotype: The germline gene is not matched at one end of the junction; a read error may be the cause. The chain links TRBV11-2 to TRBJ2-3; D remains unclear. This CDR3 has 15 residues. Germline V gene sequence: CDR1 SGHAT, CDR2 FQNNGV. For the CDR3, the DNA is TGTGCCAGTAGCTCAGTTGGTGGGGGCACAGATACGCAGTATTTT. This gives the protein CASSSVGGGTDTQYF.

This clonotype was counted many times. The rearrangement uses TRBV12-3 or TRBV12-4 and TRBJ2-3; D is unclear. CDR3 size: 12 residues. V was pared by 6 bases and J by 4 bases, with 8 bases between. The CDR3 spells CASSEQADTQYF. The CDR3 DNA sequence: TGTGCCAGCAGCGAGCAGGCAGATACGCAGTATTTT.

Ten or more counts support this clonotype. The chain employs TRBV3-1 and TRBJ2-5; TRBD2 aligns across 8 bases. Germline loops: CDR1 LGHDT, CDR2 YNNKEL (reference sequence). Trimming removed 1 base from V and 5 bases from J; junction bases left unmatched: 6. This CDR3 is 15 amino acids long. CDR3 nucleotide sequence: TGTGCCAGCAGCCAAGGCTTGGCGGGGGGTGAGACCCAGTACTTC. As protein: CASSQGLAGGETQYF.

Worth noting for this clonotype: A much more abundant neighbour one base away suggests this may be a read error. The conserved phenylalanine or tryptophan is not found at the CDR3 terminus, so this likely reflects a read error. The chain uses TRBV7-8 and TRBJ1-1; no clear D gene. Trimming stripped 2 bases from V and 2 bases from J, with 6 bases between. This CDR3 comprises 13 residues. Germline V gives CDR1 SGHVS, CDR2 FQNEAQ. In DNA form, the CDR3 reads TGTGCCAGCAGCTTAAGTCGAAACACTGAAGCTTTCTAT. Its protein product is CASSLSRNTEAFY.